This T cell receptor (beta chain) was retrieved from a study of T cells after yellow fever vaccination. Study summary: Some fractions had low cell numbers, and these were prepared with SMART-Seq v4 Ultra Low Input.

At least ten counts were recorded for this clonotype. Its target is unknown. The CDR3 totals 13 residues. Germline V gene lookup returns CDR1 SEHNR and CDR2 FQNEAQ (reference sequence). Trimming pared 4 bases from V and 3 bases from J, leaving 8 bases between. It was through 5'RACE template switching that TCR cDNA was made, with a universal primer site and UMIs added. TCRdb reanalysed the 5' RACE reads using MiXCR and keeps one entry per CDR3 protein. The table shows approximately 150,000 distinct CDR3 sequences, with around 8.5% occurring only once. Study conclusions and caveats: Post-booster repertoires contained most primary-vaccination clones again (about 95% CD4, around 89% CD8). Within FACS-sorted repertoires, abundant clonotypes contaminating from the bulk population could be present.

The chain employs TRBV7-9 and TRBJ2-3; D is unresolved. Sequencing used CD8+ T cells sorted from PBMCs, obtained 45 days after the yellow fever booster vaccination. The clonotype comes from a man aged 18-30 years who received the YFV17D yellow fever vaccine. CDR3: CASSSLGTDTQYF. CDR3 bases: TGTGCCAGCAGCTCTCTCGGGACAGATACGCAGTATTTT.